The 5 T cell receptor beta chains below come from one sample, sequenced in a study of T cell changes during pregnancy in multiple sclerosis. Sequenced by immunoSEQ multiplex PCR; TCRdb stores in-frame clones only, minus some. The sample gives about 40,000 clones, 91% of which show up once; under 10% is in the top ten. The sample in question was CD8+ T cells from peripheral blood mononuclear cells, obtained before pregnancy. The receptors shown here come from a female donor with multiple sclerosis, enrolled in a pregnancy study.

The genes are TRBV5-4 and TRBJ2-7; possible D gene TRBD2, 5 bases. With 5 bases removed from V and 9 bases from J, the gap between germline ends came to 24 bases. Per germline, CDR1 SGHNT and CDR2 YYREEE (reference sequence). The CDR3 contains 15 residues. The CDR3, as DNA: TGTGCCAGCAGTTATGAGGGCCAGCCCTACGAAGGGCAGTACTTC. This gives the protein CASSYEGQPYEGQYF.

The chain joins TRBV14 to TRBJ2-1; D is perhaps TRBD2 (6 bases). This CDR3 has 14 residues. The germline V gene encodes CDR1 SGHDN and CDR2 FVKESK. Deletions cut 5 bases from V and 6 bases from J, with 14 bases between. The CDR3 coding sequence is TGTGCCAGCAGCGATGGGACTGGGCTCAATGAGCAGTTCTTC. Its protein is CASSDGTGLNEQFF.

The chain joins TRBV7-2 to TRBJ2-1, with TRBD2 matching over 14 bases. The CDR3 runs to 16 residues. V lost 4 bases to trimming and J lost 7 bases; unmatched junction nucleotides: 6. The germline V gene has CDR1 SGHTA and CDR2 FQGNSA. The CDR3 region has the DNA TGTGCCAGCAGCTCAGCCGGGACTAGCGGGAGAAATGAGCAGTTCTTC. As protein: CASSSAGTSGRNEQFF.

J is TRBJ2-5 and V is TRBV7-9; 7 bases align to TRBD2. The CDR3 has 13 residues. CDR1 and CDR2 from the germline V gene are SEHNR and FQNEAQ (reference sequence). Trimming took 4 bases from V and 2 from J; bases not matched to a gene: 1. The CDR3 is CASSWTSQETQYF. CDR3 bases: TGTGCCAGCAGCTGGACTAGTCAAGAGACCCAGTACTTC.

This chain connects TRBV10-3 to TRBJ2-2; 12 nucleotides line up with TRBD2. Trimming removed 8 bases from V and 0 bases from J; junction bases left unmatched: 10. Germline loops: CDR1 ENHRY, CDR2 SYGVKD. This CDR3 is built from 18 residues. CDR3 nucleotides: TGTGCCATCCCTCTAGCGGGAGGGCCGTCCGCGAACACCGGGGAGCTGTTTTTT. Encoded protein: CAIPLAGGPSANTGELFF.